The 20 T cell receptor beta chains below all came from one sample that was sequenced in a study of blood T cell repertoires in COVID-19 (dated by TCRdb to 2018 to 2020). The method was the immunoSEQ multiplex PCR assay. Imported from immuneACCESS, the table was reduced by TCRdb to in-frame sequences with V and J called. These copies leave out some clones; in studies compared against another copy, an unresolved V gene accounts for under half, and the cause of the remainder is not known. The sample table lists about 280,000 clones, approximately 80% of them with a count of one. The top ten clones comprise about 5% of the sample. The material sequenced was PBMCs or T cells enriched from blood (not recorded which). Receptor source: a man in his forties who had been exposed to COVID-19.

This sequence joins TRBV19 and TRBJ2-7, with TRBD1 matching 8 bases. The CDR3 contains 15 residues. Trimming at V came to 4 bases and at J to 2 bases, leaving 7 bases not matched to a gene. Looked up from germline, CDR1 is LNHDA and CDR2 is SQIVND (reference sequence). CDR3 sequence (DNA): TGTGCCAGTAGTACCCGACAGGGGCGCGCCTACGAGCAGTACTTC. Translation: CASSTRQGRAYEQYF.

The rearrangement uses TRBV19 and TRBJ2-1; possible D gene TRBD2, 6 bases. The CDR3 is 17 residues long. From germline, CDR1 is LNHDA and CDR2 SQIVND (reference sequence). Trimming left V 8 bases short and J 8 bases short, with 28 bases between. CDR3 region: CASLTFSERAKRDEQFF. The CDR3 DNA reads as TGTGCCAGTCTCACATTCTCAGAGCGGGCCAAAAGGGATGAGCAGTTCTTC.

This clone was picked up one time. The V call is TRBV6-5, the J call TRBJ1-4; 8 bases agree with TRBD1. The ends lost 8 bases at V and 7 bases at J; junction bases unmatched: 6. Germline V lookup: CDR1 MNHEY, CDR2 SVGAGI. This CDR3 spans 13 amino acids. In nucleotides, the CDR3 is TGTGCCAGCCAGGGGGCAACCCGTGAAAAACTGTTTTTT. This sequence encodes CASQGATREKLFF.

The chain carries TRBV29-1 and TRBJ2-1; no clear D. CDR1 is SQVTM and CDR2 is ANQGSEA in the germline V gene. The CDR3 covers 10 residues. V lost 5 bases and J lost 8, with 7 bases in between. The CDR3 region has the DNA TGCAGCGTTCAAGCGTATGAGCAGTTCTTC. It specifies CSVQAYEQFF.

The V gene is TRBV5-1, the J gene TRBJ2-7; 12 nucleotides line up with TRBD1. The ends lost 0 bases at V and 4 bases at J; junction bases unmatched: 14. The germline CDR1 and CDR2 sequences are SGHRS and YFSETQ. The CDR3 has 19 residues. CDR3 nucleotide sequence: TGCGCCAGCAGCTTGGCTCCGGGACAGGGGGCCGGAGGGGCGTACGAGCAGTACTTC. It is translated as CASSLAPGQGAGGAYEQYF. The variable domain in full, with the rest retrieved from reference TRBV5-1 and TRBJ2-7, is KAGVTQTPRYLIKTRGQQVTLSCSPISGHRSVSWYQQTPGQGLQFLFEYFSETQRNKGNFPGRFSGRQFSNSRSEMNVSTLELGDSALYLCASSLAPGQGAGGAYEQYFGPGTRLTVT.

This chain connects TRBV7-3 to TRBJ2-7, with unresolved D. This CDR3 is 13 amino acids long. Between the trimmed V and J ends, which lost 5 bases and 4 bases, there was a span of 12 bases. CDR1 and CDR2 from the germline V gene are SGHTA and FQGTGA. CDR3 residues: CASSLSRDYEQYF. In DNA form, the CDR3 reads TGTGCCAGCAGCCTATCACGCGATTACGAGCAGTACTTC.

Notes on this clone: A much larger clone differs from this one at a single base, so this may be a read error. The CDR3 reads CASSPEGTEAFF. CDR3 nucleotides: TGTGCCAGCAGTCCGGAGGGCACTGAAGCTTTCTTT. The J gene is TRBJ1-1, the V gene TRBV12-3 or TRBV12-4; D call uncertain. The CDR3 extends over 12 amino acids. Trimming left V 5 bases short and J 4 bases short, with 8 bases between.

CDR3 in amino acids: CAWSSGGQMERETQYF. As DNA, the CDR3 is TGTGCCTGGAGTTCCGGGGGACAGATGGAAAGAGAGACCCAGTACTTC. The chain carries TRBV30 and TRBJ2-5, with TRBD1 as a possible D gene (7 bases). Trimming pared 2 bases from V and 4 bases from J, leaving 20 bases between. The CDR3 totals 16 residues. Germline V gene data show CDR1 as GTSNPN and CDR2 as SVGIG (reference sequence).

The rearrangement uses TRBV5-1 and TRBJ2-3, with 9 bases fitting TRBD1. V trimming: 3 bases; J trimming: 5 bases; junction bases outside the gene matches: 4. CDR1 is SGHRS, CDR2 YFSETQ, per germline. This CDR3 comprises 14 residues. The CDR3 DNA reads TGCGCCAGCAGCTCACCGGGACAGGGAGATACGCAGTATTTT. It encodes CASSSPGQGDTQYF.

The V and J genes are TRBV14 and TRBJ1-1, with D possibly TRBD1 on 5 matching bases. Germline CDR1 SGHDN, CDR2 FVKESK. V gave up 2 bases and J gave up 7 bases, with 14 bases separating them. CDR3 length: 14 residues. The CDR3 region is CASSQPVAGNEAFF. In DNA, the CDR3 is TGTGCCAGCAGCCAACCAGTCGCAGGGAATGAAGCTTTCTTT. Full variable domain (remainder filled in from reference TRBV14 and TRBJ1-1): EAGVTQFPSHSVIEKGQTVTLRCDPISGHDNLYWYRRVMGKEIKFLLHFVKESKQDESGMPNNRFLAERTGGTYSTLKVQPAELEDSGVYFCASSQPVAGNEAFFGQGTRLTVV.

The gene calls are TRBV10-3 and TRBJ2-1; weak D call: TRBD2 (6 bases). The V end lost 4 bases, the J end lost 7 bases, and 17 bases lay between the germline ends. CDR1 is ENHRY, CDR2 SYGVKD, per germline. This CDR3 region has 15 residues. In DNA, the CDR3 is TGTGCCATCAGTGGAGAACCGGGACTGGGGAATGAGCAGTTCTTC. This codes for CAISGEPGLGNEQFF.

The V and J genes are TRBV12-5 and TRBJ1-6; 8 positions agree with TRBD1. V was pared by 3 bases and J by 9 bases, with 16 bases of the junction left unmatched. Germline lookup yields CDR1 LGHNT and CDR2 FRNRAP. There are 18 residues in the CDR3. CDR3 sequence (DNA): TGTGCTAGTGGTTTCGCGTACAAACCAGGGACAGGCGGTTCACCCCTCCACTTT. This translates into CASGFAYKPGTGGSPLHF.

The gene calls are TRBV5-5 and TRBJ1-5; possibly TRBD1 for D (5 bases). Looked up from germline, CDR1 is SGHKS and CDR2 is YYEKEE (reference sequence). The CDR3 has 15 residues. Trimming left V 3 bases short and J 2 bases short, with 12 bases between. For the CDR3, the DNA is TGTGCCAGCAGCTCGACCCTACAGGGCAATCAGCCCCAGCATTTT. Amino acid sequence: CASSSTLQGNQPQHF.

The CDR3 loop is CASSGGRDSLYEQYF. CDR3 bases: TGCGCCAGCAGCGGAGGCCGGGACAGTCTCTACGAGCAGTACTTC. The genes are TRBV5-1 and TRBJ2-7, with 7 bases identical to TRBD1. Germline loops: CDR1 SGHRS, CDR2 YFSETQ. Unmatched junction bases numbered 10, after V lost 4 bases and J lost 3 bases. The length of the CDR3 is 15 residues.

The chain has TRBV11-2 and TRBJ1-1, with D tentatively TRBD1 (5 bases). Between the trimmed V and J ends, which lost 3 bases and 10 bases, there was a span of 12 bases. Germline V gene sequence: CDR1 SGHAT, CDR2 FQNNGV. The CDR3 length is 12 residues. In DNA form, the CDR3 reads TGTGCCAGCAGCTTTCAGGGTATCGGAGCTTTCTTT. It specifies CASSFQGIGAFF. The full variable domain, its missing parts supplied by reference TRBV11-2 and TRBJ1-1, is EAGVAQSPRYKIIEKRQSVAFWCNPISGHATLYWYQQILGQGPKLLIQFQNNGVVDDSQLPKDRFSAERLKGVDSTLKIQPAKLEDSAVYLCASSFQGIGAFFGQGTRLTVV.

The rearrangement joins TRBV5-1 to TRBJ1-1, with D possibly matching TRBD1 (6 bases). The CDR3 has 13 residues. V lost 6 bases and J lost 5, with 14 bases in between. Germline CDR1 SGHRS, CDR2 YFSETQ. The CDR3 sequence is CASNRWGQTEAFF. For the CDR3, the DNA is TGCGCCAGCAATCGTTGGGGGCAAACTGAAGCTTTCTTT.

This chain uses TRBV5-1 with TRBJ2-7, with TRBD2 identical over 8 bases. The CDR3 has 15 amino acids. CDR1 is SGHRS and CDR2 is YFSETQ in the germline V gene. J gave up 5 bases and V 4 bases, and 11 bases lay outside the gene matches. The CDR3 nucleotides read TGCGCCAGCAGCCTGACTAGCGTGAATTCAAACGAGCAGTACTTC. This translates into CASSLTSVNSNEQYF.

This clone was found once. This sequence joins TRBV5-4 and TRBJ2-1, with D tentatively TRBD2 (6 bases). The V gene's germline CDR1 is SGHNT and CDR2 YYREEE (reference sequence). The CDR3 runs to 15 residues. V dropped 1 base and J dropped 0 bases, with 8 bases sitting between them. CDR3: CASSLRGSSYNEQFF. CDR3 DNA sequence: TGTGCCAGCAGCTTGCGGGGGAGCTCCTACAATGAGCAGTTCTTC.

The gene calls are TRBV14 and TRBJ2-1; TRBD2 aligns across 7 bases. J was trimmed by 6 bases and V by 4 bases; bases with no gene match: 12. CDR1 is SGHDN, CDR2 FVKESK, per germline. The CDR3 has 16 residues. The CDR3 coding sequence is TGTGCCAGCAGCCCCTATTACGGGGAGGGAGGCAATGAGCAGTTCTTC. Translating gives CASSPYYGEGGNEQFF. The full variable domain, completed using reference TRBV14 and TRBJ2-1, is EAGVTQFPSHSVIEKGQTVTLRCDPISGHDNLYWYRRVMGKEIKFLLHFVKESKQDESGMPNNRFLAERTGGTYSTLKVQPAELEDSGVYFCASSPYYGEGGNEQFFGPGTRLTVL.

The chain has TRBV25-1 and TRBJ1-1; D remains ambiguous. V lost 6 bases and J lost 1, with 12 bases in between. This CDR3 region has 14 residues. Per the germline V gene, CDR1 is MGHDK and CDR2 is SYGVNS. The CDR3 bases are TGTGCCAGCAGACGGAGAGGATCGAACACTGAAGCTTTCTTT. Protein: CASRRRGSNTEAFF.